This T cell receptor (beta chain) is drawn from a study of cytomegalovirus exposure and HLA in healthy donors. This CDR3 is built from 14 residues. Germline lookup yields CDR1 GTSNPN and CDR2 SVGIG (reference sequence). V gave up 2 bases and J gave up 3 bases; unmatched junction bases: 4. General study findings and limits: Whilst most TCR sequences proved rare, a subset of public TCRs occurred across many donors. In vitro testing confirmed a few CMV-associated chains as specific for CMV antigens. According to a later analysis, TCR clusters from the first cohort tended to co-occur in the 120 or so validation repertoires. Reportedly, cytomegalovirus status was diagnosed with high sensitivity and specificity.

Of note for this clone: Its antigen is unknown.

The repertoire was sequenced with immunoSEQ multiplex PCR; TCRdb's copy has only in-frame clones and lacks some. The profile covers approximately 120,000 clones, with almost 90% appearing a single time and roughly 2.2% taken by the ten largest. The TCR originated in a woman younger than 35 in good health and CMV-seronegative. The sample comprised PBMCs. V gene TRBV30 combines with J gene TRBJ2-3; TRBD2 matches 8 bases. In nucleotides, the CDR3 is TGTGCCTGGAGTAACGGACTAGCAACAGATACGCAGTATTTT. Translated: CAWSNGLATDTQYF.